A selection of T cell receptor beta chains follows, all from one sample in a study of T cell clonotyping in hematopoietic cell transplantation. Some clones are missing from TCRdb's copy, which holds only in-frame ones; the method was immunoSEQ multiplex PCR. The sample has about 4,600 clones; approximately 80% are singletons. The material was peripheral blood mononuclear cells, obtained 100 days after allogeneic stem cell transplant. All receptors derive from a female patient aged 50-59 years who had an allogeneic stem cell transplant from an unrelated donor, so the T cells may come from the graft donor. Some clones in this sample may be carry-over from other donors' samples. The CDR3 runs from the conserved cysteine through the conserved F or W. The D gene is left open where the match is weak. The size of a clone is reported for some rows only, either as once, few or many, or as a class for expanded clones.

D gene	V gene	J gene	clone size	CDR3 DNA	CDR3 protein
NA	TRBV29-1	TRBJ2-7	once	TGCAGCGTTGTGACAGGACACTACGAGCAGTACTTC	CSVVTGHYEQYF
TRBD1	TRBV7-9	TRBJ1-6	NA	TGTGCCAGCAGCTTTGGGACAGGAAGGAATTCACCCCTCCACTTT	CASSFGTGRNSPLHF
TRBD2	TRBV5-4	TRBJ2-5	NA	TGTGCCAGCAGCTTTAAAGCGGGGGGGGAGACCCAGTACTTC	CASSFKAGGETQYF
NA	TRBV27	TRBJ2-7	once	TGTGCCAGCAGTTTGCAGGGATTTCCTCCCGAGCAGTACTTC	CASSLQGFPPEQYF
TRBD1	TRBV18	TRBJ2-5	NA	TGTGCCAGCTCATTGACAGGGGACCAAGAGACCCAGTACTTC	CASSLTGDQETQYF
NA	TRBV11-3	TRBJ1-4	NA	TGTGCCAGCAGCCTCGGAAGAGTAGCTAATGAAAAACTGTTTTTT	CASSLGRVANEKLFF
TRBD2	TRBV4-2	TRBJ2-3	NA	TGTGCCAGCAGCCAAGATCGCGGGGGGGCCCCAGATACGCAGTATTTT	CASSQDRGGAPDTQYF
NA	TRBV7-3	TRBJ1-1	NA	TGTGCCAGCAGCCCGGAGGGGGGATTGAACACTGAAGCTTTCTTT	CASSPEGGLNTEAFF
NA	TRBV5-6	TRBJ2-5	NA	TGTGCCAGCAGCTTGTTTGCAGCGACGTTGGGTTGGCCTGAGGAGACCCAGTACTTC	CASSLFAATLGWPEETQYF
NA	TRBV4-1	TRBJ1-2	NA	TGCGCCAGCAGCCAAGATGCTGTCCGGACGCCCGCAGGCTACACCTTC	CASSQDAVRTPAGYTF